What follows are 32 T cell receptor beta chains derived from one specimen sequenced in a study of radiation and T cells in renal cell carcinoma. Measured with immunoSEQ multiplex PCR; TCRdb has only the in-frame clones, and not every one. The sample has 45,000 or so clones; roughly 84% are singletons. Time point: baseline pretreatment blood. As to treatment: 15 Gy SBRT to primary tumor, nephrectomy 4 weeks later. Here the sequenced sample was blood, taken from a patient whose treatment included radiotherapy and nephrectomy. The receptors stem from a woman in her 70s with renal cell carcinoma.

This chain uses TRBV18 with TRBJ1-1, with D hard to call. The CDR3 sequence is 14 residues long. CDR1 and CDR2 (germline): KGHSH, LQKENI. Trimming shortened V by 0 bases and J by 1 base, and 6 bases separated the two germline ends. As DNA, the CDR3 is TGTGCCAGCTCACCACCGTCCAAGAACACTGAAGCTTTCTTT. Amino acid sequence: CASSPPSKNTEAFF.

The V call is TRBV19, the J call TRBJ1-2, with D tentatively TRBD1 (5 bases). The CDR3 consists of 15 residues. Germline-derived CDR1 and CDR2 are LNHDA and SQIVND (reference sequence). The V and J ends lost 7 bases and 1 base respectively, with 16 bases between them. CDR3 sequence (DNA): TGTGCCAGTACGCAAACAGGTGGATATAACTATGGCTACACCTTC. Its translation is CASTQTGGYNYGYTF.

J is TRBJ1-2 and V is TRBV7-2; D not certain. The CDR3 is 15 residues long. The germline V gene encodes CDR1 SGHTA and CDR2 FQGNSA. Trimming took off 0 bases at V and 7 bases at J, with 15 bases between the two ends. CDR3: CASSLAWQERGGYTF. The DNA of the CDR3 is TGTGCCAGCAGCTTAGCTTGGCAGGAGCGGGGTGGCTACACCTTC.

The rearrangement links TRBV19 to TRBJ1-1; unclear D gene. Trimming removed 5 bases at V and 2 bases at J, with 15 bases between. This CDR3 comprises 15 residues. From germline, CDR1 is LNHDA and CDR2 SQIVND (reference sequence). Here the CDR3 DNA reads TGTGCCAGTAGTGTAGCTTTTAGCACAAACACTGAAGCTTTCTTT. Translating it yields CASSVAFSTNTEAFF.

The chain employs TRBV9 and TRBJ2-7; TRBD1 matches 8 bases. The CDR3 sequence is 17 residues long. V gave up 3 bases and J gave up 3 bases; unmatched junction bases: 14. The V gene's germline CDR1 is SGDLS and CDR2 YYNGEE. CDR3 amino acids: CASSGRPSGTGGYEQYF. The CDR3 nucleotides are TGTGCCAGCAGCGGGAGGCCATCCGGGACAGGTGGCTACGAGCAGTACTTC.

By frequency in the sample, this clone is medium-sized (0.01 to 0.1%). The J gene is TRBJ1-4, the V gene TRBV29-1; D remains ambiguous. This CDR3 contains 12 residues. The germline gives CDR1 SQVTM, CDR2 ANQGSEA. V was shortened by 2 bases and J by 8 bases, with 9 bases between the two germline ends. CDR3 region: CSVETNGEKLFF. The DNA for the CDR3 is TGCAGCGTTGAAACAAACGGAGAAAAACTGTTTTTT. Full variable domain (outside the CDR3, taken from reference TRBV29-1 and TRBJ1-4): SAVISQKPSRDICQRGTSLTIQCQVDSQVTMMFWYRQQPGQSLTLIATANQGSEATYESGFVIDKFPISRPNLTFSTLTVSNMSPEDSSIYLCSVETNGEKLFFGSGTQLSVL.

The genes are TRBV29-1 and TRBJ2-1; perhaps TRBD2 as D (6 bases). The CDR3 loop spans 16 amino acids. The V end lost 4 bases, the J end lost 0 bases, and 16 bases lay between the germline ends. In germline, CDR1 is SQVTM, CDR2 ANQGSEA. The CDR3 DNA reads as TGCAGCGTTGCGGGGACTGGAGCGAACTCCTACAATGAGCAGTTCTTC. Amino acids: CSVAGTGANSYNEQFF.

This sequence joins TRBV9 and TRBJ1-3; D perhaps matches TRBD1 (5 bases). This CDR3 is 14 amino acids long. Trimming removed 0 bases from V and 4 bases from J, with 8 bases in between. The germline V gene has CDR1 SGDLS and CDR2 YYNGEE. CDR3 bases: TGTGCCAGCAGCGTAGACACAGGCGGAAACACCATATATTTT. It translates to CASSVDTGGNTIYF.

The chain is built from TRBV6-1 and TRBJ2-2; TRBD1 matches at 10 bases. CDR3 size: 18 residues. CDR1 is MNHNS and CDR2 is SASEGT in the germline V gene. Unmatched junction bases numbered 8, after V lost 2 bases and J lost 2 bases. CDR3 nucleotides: TGTGCCAGCAGTGAAAAGGGGACAGGGGATTTCAACACCGGGGAGCTGTTTTTT. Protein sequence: CASSEKGTGDFNTGELFF.

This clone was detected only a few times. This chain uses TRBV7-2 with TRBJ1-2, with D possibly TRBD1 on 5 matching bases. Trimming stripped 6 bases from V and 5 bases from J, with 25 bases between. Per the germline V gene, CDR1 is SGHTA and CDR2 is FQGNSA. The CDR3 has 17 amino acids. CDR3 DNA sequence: TGTGCCAGCAGGGACGGATTAATTCTCCAGGGCCTATATGGCTACACCTTC. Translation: CASRDGLILQGLYGYTF.

The DNA of the CDR3 is TGTGCCAGCAGCTTGGGGGGGACAGGGGAGCAGTTCTTC. Its protein product is CASSLGGTGEQFF. The chain links TRBV5-6 to TRBJ2-1, with 9 bases that match TRBD1. The V and J ends lost 0 bases and 10 bases, in that order; junction bases with no gene match: 2. Germline loops: CDR1 SGHDT, CDR2 YYEEEE. The CDR3 runs 13 residues.

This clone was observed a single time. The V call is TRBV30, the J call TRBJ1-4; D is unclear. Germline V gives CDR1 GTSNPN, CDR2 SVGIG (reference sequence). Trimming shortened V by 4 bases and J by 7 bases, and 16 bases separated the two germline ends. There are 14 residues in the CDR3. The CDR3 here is CAWTRGLAREKLFF. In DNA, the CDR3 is TGTGCCTGGACGAGAGGGCTTGCTCGTGAAAAACTGTTTTTT. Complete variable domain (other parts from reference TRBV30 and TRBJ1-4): SQTIHQWPATLVQPVGSPLSLECTVEGTSNPNLYWYRQAAGRGLQLLFYSVGIGQISSEVPQNLSASRPQDRQFILSSKKLLLSDSGFYLCAWTRGLAREKLFFGSGTQLSVL.

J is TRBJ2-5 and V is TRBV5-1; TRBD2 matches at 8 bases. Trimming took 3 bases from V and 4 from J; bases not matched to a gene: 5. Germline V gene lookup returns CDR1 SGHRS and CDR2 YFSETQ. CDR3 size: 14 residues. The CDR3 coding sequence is TGCGCCAGCAGCTCCGGGGGGGCCAGAGAGACCCAGTACTTC. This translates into CASSSGGARETQYF.

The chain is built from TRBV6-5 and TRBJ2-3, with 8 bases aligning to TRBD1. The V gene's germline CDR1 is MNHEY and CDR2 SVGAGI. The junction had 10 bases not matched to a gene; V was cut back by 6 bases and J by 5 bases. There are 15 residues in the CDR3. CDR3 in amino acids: CASRTIDRGRDTQYF. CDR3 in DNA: TGTGCCAGCAGGACGATAGACAGGGGCCGAGATACGCAGTATTTT.

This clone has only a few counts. The CDR3 nucleotides are TGTGCTAGTGGTTGGAAACAGGGGAGATGGACTGAAGCTTTCTTT. It codes for CASGWKQGRWTEAFF. The rearrangement links TRBV12-5 to TRBJ1-1; the match to TRBD1 covers 7 bases. The CDR3 runs 15 residues. Germline V lookup: CDR1 LGHNT, CDR2 FRNRAP. J was trimmed by 5 bases and V by 4 bases; bases with no gene match: 10.

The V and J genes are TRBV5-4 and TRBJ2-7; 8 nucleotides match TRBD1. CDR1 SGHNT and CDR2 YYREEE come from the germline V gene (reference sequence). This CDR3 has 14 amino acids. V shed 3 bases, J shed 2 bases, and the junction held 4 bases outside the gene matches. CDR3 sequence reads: CASSSQGATYEQYF. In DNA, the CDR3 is TGTGCCAGCAGCTCCCAGGGGGCCACCTACGAGCAGTACTTC.

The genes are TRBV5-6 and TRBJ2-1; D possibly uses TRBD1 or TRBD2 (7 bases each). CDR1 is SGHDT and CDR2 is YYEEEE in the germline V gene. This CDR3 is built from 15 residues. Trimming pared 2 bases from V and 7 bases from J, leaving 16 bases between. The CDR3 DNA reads TGTGCCAGCAGCTTTAAGCAGGGGGGGTGGAATGAGCAGTTCTTC. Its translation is CASSFKQGGWNEQFF.

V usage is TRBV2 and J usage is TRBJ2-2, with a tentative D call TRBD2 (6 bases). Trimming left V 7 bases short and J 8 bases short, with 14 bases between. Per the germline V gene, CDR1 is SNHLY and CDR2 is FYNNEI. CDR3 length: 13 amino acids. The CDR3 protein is CASKGTPTGELFF. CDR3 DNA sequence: TGTGCCAGCAAAGGGACTCCCACTGGGGAGCTGTTTTTT. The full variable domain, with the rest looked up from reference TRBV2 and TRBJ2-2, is EPEVTQTPSHQVTQMGQEVILRCVPISNHLYFYWYRQILGQKVEFLVSFYNNEISEKSEIFDDQFSVERPDGSNFTLKIRSTKLEDSAMYFCASKGTPTGELFFGEGSRLTVL.

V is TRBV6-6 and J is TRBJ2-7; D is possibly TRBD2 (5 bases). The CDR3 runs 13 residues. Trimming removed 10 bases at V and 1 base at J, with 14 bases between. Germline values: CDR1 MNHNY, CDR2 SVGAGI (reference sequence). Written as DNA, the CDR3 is TGTGCCACCTCGGGAACGGCTTCCTACGAGCAGTACTTC. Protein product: CATSGTASYEQYF.

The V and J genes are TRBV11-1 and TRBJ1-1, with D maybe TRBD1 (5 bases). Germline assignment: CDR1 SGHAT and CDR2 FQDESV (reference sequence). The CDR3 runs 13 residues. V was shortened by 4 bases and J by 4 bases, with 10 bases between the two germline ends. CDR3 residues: CASSWGWGTEAFF. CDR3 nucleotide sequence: TGTGCCAGCAGCTGGGGGTGGGGCACTGAAGCTTTCTTT.

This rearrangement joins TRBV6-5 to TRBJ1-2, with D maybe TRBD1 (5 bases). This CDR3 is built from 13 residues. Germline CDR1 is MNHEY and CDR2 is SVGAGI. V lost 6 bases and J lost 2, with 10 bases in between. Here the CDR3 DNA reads TGTGCCAGCAGGCCAGGGTGGAACTATGGCTACACCTTC. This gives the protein CASRPGWNYGYTF.

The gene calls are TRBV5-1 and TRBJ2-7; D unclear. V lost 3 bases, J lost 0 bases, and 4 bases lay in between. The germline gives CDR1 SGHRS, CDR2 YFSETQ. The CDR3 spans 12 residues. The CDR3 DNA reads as TGCGCCAGCAGCTCCTACTCCTACGAGCAGTACTTC. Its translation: CASSSYSYEQYF.

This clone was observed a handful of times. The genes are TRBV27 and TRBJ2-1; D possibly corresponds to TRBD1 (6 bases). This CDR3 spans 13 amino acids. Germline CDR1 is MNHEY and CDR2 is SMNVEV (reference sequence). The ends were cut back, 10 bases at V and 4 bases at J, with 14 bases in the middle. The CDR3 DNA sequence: TGTGCCACTTCCGGGACAACATACAATGAGCAGTTCTTC. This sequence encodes CATSGTTYNEQFF.

The chain's CDR3 is CASSLRLANTGELFF. The CDR3 DNA sequence: TGCGCCAGCAGCTTAAGGCTGGCGAACACCGGGGAGCTGTTTTTT. The rearrangement links TRBV5-1 to TRBJ2-2; D is uncertain. V was trimmed by 2 bases and J by 0 bases, leaving 8 bases between them. The CDR3 sequence is 15 residues long. Germline assignment: CDR1 SGHRS and CDR2 YFSETQ.

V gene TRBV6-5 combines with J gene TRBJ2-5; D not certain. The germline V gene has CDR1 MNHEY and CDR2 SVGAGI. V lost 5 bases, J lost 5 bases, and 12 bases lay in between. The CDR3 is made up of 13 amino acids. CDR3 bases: TGTGCCAGCAGTCTGGGATATAGCGAGACCCAGTACTTC. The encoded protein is CASSLGYSETQYF.

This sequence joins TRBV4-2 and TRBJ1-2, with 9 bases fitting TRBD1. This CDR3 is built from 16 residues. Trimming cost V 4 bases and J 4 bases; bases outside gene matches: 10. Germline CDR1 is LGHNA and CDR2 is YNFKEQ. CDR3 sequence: CASSRQQGADSYGYTF. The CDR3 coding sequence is TGTGCCAGCAGCCGGCAACAGGGGGCGGATAGCTATGGCTACACCTTC.

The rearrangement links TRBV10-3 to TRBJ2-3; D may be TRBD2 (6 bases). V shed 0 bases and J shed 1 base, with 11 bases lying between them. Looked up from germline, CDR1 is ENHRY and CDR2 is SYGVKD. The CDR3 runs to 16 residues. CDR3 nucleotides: TGTGCCATCAGTGAGTCGACTAGATTGGGCACAGATACGCAGTATTTT. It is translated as CAISESTRLGTDTQYF.

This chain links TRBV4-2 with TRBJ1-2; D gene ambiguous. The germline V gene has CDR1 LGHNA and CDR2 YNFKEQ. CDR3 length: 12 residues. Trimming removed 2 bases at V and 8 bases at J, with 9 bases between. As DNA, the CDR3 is TGTGCCAGCAGCCAAAAGATGGTGGGCTACACCTTC. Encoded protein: CASSQKMVGYTF.

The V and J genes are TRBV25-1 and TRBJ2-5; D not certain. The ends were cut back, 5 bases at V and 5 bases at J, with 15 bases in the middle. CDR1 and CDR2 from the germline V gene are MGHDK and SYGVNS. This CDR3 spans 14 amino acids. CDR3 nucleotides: TGTGCCAGCAGTACCTCGCGAGGAACGGAGACCCAGTACTTC. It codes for CASSTSRGTETQYF.

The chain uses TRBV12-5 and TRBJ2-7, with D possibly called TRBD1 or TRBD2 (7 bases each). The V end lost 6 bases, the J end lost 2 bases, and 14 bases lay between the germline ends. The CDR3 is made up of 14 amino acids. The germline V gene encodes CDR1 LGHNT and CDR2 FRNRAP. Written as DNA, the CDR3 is TGTGCTAGTGGGAGGGAGGGGGCAGCCTACGAGCAGTACTTC. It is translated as CASGREGAAYEQYF.

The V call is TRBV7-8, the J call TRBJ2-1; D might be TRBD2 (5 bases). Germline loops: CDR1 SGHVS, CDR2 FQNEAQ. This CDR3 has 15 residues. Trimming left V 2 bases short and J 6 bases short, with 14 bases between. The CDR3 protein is CASSLRRLTTNEQFF. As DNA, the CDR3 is TGTGCCAGCAGCTTAAGGCGACTAACCACCAATGAGCAGTTCTTC. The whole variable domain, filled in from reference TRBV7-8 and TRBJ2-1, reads GAGVSQSPRYKVAKRGQDVALRCDPISGHVSLFWYQQALGQGPEFLTYFQNEAQLDKSGLPSDRFFAERPEGSVSTLKIQRTQQEDSAVYLCASSLRRLTTNEQFFGPGTRLTVL.

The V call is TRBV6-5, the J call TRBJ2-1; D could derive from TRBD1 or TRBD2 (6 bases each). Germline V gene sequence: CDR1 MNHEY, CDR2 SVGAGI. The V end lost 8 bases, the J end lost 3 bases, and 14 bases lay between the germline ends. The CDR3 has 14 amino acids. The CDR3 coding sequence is TGTGCCAGCGCCCCCCGGGGGCTCTACAATGAGCAGTTCTTC. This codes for CASAPRGLYNEQFF.